This T cell receptor beta chain was found in a study of CD8+CD57+ T cells in acquired aplastic anemia. Study findings and constraints: Sharing between patients and controls was observed for twenty-nine CD8+ CDR3 sequences.

Germline-derived CDR1 and CDR2 are SNHLY and FYNNEI. The CDR3 runs 15 residues. The V and J ends lost 6 bases and 7 bases, in that order; junction bases with no gene match: 10. The authors sequenced patients whose flow cytometry had shown CD8+CD57+ cell expansion. Genomic DNA was employed as the template in profiling TCR beta VDJ and CDR3. TCRdb redid the calling of the reads with MiXCR, one entry per CDR3 protein. There are under 350,000 distinct CDR3 sequences in the sample; 50% to 65% occur only once, and around 1.2% lies in the top ten. This clonotype has ten or more counts. Its cognate antigen is unknown.

V is TRBV2 and J is TRBJ2-1; 9 positions agree with TRBD2. This receptor was identified in a human donor with aplastic anemia. Sequencing was performed on sorted CD4+, CD8+, or CD8+CD57+ T cells (not recorded which) from PBMCs. CDR3 bases: TGTGCCAGCAGGAGGGAGCTAGCGGGAAGGAATGAGCAGTTCTTC. Residues: CASRRELAGRNEQFF.